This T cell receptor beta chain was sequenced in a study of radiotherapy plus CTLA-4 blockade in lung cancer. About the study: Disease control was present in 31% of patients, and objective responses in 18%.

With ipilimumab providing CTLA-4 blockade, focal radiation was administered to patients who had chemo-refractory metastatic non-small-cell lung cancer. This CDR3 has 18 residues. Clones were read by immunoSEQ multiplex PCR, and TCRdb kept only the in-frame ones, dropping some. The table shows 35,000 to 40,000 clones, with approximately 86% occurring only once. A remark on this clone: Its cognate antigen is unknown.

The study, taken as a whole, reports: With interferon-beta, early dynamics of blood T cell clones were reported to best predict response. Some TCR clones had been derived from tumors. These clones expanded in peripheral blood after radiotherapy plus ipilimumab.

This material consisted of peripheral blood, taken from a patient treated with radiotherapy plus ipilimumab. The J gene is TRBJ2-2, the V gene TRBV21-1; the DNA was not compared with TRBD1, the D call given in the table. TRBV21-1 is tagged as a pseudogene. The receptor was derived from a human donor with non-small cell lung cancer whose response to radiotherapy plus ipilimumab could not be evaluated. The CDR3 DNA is TGTGCCAGCAGCAAAGCTTACTGGGGGACAGTAAATACCGGGGAGCTGTTTTTT. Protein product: CASSKAYWGTVNTGELFF.